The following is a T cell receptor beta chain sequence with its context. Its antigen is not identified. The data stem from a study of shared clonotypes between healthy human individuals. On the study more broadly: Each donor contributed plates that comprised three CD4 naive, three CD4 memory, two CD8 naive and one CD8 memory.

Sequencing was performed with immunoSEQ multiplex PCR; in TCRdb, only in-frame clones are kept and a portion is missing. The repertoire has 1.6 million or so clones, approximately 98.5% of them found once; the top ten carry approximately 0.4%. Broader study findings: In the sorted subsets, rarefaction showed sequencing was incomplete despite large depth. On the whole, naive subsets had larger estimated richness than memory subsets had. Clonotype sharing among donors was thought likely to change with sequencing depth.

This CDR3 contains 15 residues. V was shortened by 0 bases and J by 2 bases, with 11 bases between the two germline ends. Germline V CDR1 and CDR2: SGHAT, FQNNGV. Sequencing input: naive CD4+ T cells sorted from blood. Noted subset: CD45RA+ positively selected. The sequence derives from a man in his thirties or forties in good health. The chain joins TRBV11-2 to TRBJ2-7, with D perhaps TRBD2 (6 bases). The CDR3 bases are TGTGCCAGCAGCTTAGAACTAGCTTACACCTACGAGCAGTACTTC. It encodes CASSLELAYTYEQYF.